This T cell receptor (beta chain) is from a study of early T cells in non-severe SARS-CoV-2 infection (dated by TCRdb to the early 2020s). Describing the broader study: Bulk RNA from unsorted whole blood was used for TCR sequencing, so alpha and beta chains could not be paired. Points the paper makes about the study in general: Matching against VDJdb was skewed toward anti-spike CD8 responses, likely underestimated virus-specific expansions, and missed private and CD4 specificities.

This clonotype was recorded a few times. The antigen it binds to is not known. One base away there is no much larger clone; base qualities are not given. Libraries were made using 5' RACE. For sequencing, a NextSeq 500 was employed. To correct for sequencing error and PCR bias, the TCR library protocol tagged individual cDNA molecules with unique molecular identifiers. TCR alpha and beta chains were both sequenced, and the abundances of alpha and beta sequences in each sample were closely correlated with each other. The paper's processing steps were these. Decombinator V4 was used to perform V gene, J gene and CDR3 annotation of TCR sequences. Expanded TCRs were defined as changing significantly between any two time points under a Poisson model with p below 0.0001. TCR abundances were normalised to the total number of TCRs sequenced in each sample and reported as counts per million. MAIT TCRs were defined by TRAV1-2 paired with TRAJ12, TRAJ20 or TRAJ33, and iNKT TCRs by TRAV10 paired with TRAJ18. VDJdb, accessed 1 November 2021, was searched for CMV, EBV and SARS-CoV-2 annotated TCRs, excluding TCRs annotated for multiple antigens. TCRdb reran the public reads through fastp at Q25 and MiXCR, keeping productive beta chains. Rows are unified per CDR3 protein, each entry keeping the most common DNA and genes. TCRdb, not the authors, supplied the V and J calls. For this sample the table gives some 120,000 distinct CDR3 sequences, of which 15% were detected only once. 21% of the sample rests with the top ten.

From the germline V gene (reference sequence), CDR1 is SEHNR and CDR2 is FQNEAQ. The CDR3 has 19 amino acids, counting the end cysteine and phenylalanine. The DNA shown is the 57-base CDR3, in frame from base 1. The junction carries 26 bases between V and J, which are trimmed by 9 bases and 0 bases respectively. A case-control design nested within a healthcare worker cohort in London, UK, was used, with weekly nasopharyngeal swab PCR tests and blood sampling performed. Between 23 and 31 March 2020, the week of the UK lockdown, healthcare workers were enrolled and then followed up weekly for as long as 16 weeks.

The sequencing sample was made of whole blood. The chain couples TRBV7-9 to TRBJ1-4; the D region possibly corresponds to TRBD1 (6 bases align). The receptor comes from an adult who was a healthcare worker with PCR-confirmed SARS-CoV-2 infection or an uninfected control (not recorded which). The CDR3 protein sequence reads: CARGRPQGGRSATNEKLFF. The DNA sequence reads TGTGCCAGAGGTAGACCTCAAGGGGGACGGTCCGCAACTAATGAAAAACTGTTTTTT.